This paragraph covers one T cell receptor beta chain sequence. The authors reverse transcribed 0.5 to 1 ug RNA with random hexamers. Amplification of TCR beta CDR3 across 54 Vbeta and 13 Jbeta was performed with immunoSEQ multiplex PCR. TCRdb reprocessed the immunoSEQ multiplex PCR reads with MiXCR, giving one entry per CDR3 protein. This sample has 130,000 to 150,000 distinct CDR3 sequences, with 90% to 95% found just once. This sample was included in a study of CD8 T cells in Susac syndrome. It was negative isolation that provided the CD8+ and CD4+ T cells, whereas TEMRA cells were enriched by FACS. The CDR3 sequence is 15 residues long. Germline CDR1 LGHDT, CDR2 YNNKEL (reference sequence). Trimming stripped 0 bases from V and 0 bases from J, with 9 bases between.

V is TRBV3-1 and J is TRBJ2-7; D unresolved. This sequence originates from a human donor in good health. The sample consisted of CD8+ T cells from PBMCs. The CDR3 region has the DNA TGTGCCAGCAGCCAAGATTGGCCGAGCTCCTACGAGCAGTACTTC. As protein: CASSQDWPSSYEQYF.